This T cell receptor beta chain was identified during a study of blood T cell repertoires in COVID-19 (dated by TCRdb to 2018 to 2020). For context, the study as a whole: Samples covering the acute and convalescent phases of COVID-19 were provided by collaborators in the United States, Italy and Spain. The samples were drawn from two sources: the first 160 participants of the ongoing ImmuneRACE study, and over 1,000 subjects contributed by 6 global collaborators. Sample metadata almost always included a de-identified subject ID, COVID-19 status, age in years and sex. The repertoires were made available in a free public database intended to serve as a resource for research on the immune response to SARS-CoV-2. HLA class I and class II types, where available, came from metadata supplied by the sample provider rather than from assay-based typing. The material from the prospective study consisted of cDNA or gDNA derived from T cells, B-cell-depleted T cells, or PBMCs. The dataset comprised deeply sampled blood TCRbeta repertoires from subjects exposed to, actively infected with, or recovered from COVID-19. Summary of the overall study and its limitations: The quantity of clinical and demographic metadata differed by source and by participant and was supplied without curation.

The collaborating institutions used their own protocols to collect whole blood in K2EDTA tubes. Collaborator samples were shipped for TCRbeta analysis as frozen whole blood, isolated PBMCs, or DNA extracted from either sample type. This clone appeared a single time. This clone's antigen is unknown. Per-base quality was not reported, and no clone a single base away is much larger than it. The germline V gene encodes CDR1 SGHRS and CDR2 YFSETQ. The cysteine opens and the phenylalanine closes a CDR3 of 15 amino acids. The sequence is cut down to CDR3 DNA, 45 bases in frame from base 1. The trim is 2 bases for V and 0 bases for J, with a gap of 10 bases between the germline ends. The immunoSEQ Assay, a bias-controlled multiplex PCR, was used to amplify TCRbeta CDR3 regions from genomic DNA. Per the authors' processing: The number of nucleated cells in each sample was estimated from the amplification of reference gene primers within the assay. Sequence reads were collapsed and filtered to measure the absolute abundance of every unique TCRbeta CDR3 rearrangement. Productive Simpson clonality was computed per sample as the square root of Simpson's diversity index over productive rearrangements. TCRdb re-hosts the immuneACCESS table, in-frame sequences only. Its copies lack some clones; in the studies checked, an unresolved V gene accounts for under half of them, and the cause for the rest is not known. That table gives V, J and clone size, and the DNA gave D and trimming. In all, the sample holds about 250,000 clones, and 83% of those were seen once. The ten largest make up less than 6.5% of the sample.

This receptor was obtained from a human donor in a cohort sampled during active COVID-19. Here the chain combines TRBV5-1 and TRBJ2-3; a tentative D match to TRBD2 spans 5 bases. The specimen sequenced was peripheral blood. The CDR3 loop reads CASSLGLKSTDTQYF. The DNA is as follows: TGCGCCAGCAGCTTAGGACTGAAAAGCACAGATACGCAGTATTTT.